The 12 T cell receptor beta chains below all came from one sample that was sequenced in a study of T-cell memory formation after mild COVID-19. Via MiXCR, TCRdb re-called the 5' RACE reads, giving one row per CDR3 protein. The table lists around 340,000 distinct CDR3 sequences, 10% to 15% of them singletons. Sequencing used PBMCs or a T cell subset sorted from them (not recorded which). The receptors shown here come from a man younger than 35 who had mild COVID-19 (a few samples of this study predate the infection). Cell type and time point are not known.

This clonotype turned up a few times. This chain connects TRBV6-5 to TRBJ2-5; D is unclear. With 4 bases removed from V and 7 bases from J, the gap between germline ends came to 7 bases. Germline CDR1 reads MNHEY; CDR2 reads SVGAGI. This CDR3 has 11 amino acids. The CDR3 loop reads CASSFGGTQYF. CDR3 nucleotide sequence: TGTGCCAGCAGTTTCGGTGGGACCCAGTACTTC.

This clonotype occurred a few times. The chain is built from TRBV3-1 and TRBJ1-2; no clear D. The CDR3 sequence is 12 residues long. V lost 4 bases and J lost 6, with 9 bases in between. Looked up from germline, CDR1 is LGHDT and CDR2 is YNNKEL (reference sequence). CDR3 region: CASSRGPDGYTF. Here the CDR3 DNA reads TGTGCCAGCAGCCGTGGGCCCGATGGCTACACCTTC.

This chain uses TRBV15 with TRBJ2-1; 7 positions agree with TRBD2. CDR3 length: 15 residues. CDR1 and CDR2 from the germline V gene are LNHNV and YYDKDF (reference sequence). V was clipped by 1 base and J by 0 bases; unmatched bases: 0. The CDR3 region has the DNA TGTGCCACCAGCAGAGGCGGGGGCTCCTACAATGAGCAGTTCTTC. Translation gives CATSRGGGSYNEQFF.

This clonotype is a singleton in its sample. The chain joins TRBV5-1 to TRBJ1-1; possible D gene TRBD1, 5 bases. The CDR3 extends over 14 amino acids. The V gene's germline CDR1 is SGHRS and CDR2 YFSETQ. The germline V and J ends were trimmed by 4 bases and 6 bases, with 16 bases remaining between them. CDR3 nucleotides: TGCGCCAGCAGCACCCCGGACATGGGTCCTGAAGCTTTCTTT. It is translated as CASSTPDMGPEAFF.

This clonotype showed up just a few times. V is TRBV30 and J is TRBJ1-2; D gene uncertain. The germline V and J ends were trimmed by 8 bases and 1 base, with 8 bases remaining between them. This CDR3 is 11 amino acids long. The germline V gene has CDR1 GTSNPN and CDR2 SVGIG (reference sequence). The CDR3 here is CAHEFNYGYTF. Written as DNA, the CDR3 is TGTGCCCATGAATTTAACTATGGCTACACCTTC. The full variable domain, completed using reference TRBV30 and TRBJ1-2, is SQTIHQWPATLVQPVGSPLSLECTVEGTSNPNLYWYRQAAGRGLQLLFYSVGIGQISSEVPQNLSASRPQDRQFILSSKKLLLSDSGFYLCAHEFNYGYTFGSGTRLTVV.

The sample holds a few counts of this clonotype. V and J are TRBV24-1 and TRBJ1-1; the match to TRBD1 covers 10 bases. This CDR3 spans 15 amino acids. CDR1 and CDR2 (germline): KGHDR, SFDVKD. The J segment lost 3 bases and the V segment lost 3 bases, leaving 3 bases of the junction unmatched. The CDR3 nucleotides read TGTGCCACCAGTGATGGGGGGACAGGGGACACTGAAGCTTTCTTT. Its protein product is CATSDGGTGDTEAFF.

The table lists this clonotype with a few counts. The chain combines TRBV7-3 with TRBJ2-5; D not certain. This CDR3 comprises 15 residues. Germline loops: CDR1 SGHTA, CDR2 FQGTGA. The ends were cut back, 5 bases at V and 1 base at J, with 14 bases in the middle. This chain's CDR3 is CASSDGRSSQETQYF. Written as DNA, the CDR3 is TGTGCCAGCAGCGACGGACGGAGCTCCCAAGAGACCCAGTACTTC.

This clonotype was seen more than once but under ten times. The rearrangement links TRBV9 to TRBJ2-5; a weak D match, TRBD2 (6 bases). Trimming removed 0 bases at V and 5 bases at J, with 14 bases between. The V gene's germline CDR1 is SGDLS and CDR2 YYNGEE. The CDR3 has 15 residues. CDR3 sequence reads: CASSVAATSRETQYF. CDR3 nucleotides: TGTGCCAGCAGCGTAGCTGCGACTAGTCGGGAGACCCAGTACTTC.

The chain is built from TRBV7-9 and TRBJ2-1; 13 nucleotides align to TRBD2. Trimming at V came to 3 bases and at J to 9 bases, leaving 5 bases not matched to a gene. CDR3 length: 15 residues. The germline gives CDR1 SEHNR, CDR2 FQNEAQ (reference sequence). The CDR3 loop reads CASSLGLAGTGEQFF. For the CDR3, the DNA is TGTGCCAGCAGCTTGGGACTAGCGGGGACAGGTGAGCAGTTCTTC.

In its sample, this clonotype was seen a few times. This chain connects TRBV9 to TRBJ1-2, with unresolved D. The V and J ends lost 3 bases and 4 bases respectively, with 13 bases between them. In germline, CDR1 is SGDLS, CDR2 YYNGEE. The CDR3 totals 14 residues. The CDR3: CASSDPGSFYGYTF. In nucleotides, the CDR3 is TGTGCCAGCAGCGACCCAGGCAGCTTCTATGGCTACACCTTC.

This clonotype was seen at least ten times. The V call is TRBV5-1, the J call TRBJ2-5, with no clear D. V was clipped by 2 bases and J by 5 bases, with 4 bases between them. The CDR3 runs to 11 residues. The germline CDR1 and CDR2 sequences are SGHRS and YFSETQ. The chain's CDR3 is CASSFAETQYF. The CDR3 bases are TGCGCCAGCAGCTTCGCGGAGACCCAGTACTTC.

This clonotype was observed many times. This rearrangement joins TRBV5-1 to TRBJ1-1, with a possible D match to TRBD1 (5 bases). Trimming shortened V by 3 bases and J by 7 bases, and 16 bases separated the two germline ends. This CDR3 is built from 14 residues. The germline gives CDR1 SGHRS, CDR2 YFSETQ. Written as DNA, the CDR3 is TGCGCCAGCAGCTCCCTAGCGGACAAGCTTGAAGCTTTCTTT. Amino acids: CASSSLADKLEAFF.